Detailed here is one T cell receptor beta chain. Other DNA sequences in this sample translate to the same CDR3. These data are taken from a study of blood T cell repertoires in COVID-19. Overall study context: PBMCs, B-cell-depleted T cells, or T cells provided the cDNA or gDNA that made up the material.

In the study's own analysis: Amplification with reference gene primers provided the estimates of nucleated cell counts. The repertoire was sequenced with immunoSEQ multiplex PCR; TCRdb's copy has only in-frame clones and lacks some. V, J and clone size are taken as reported in that table, and D and trimming were inferred from the DNA itself. The sample has over 90,000 clones; about 80% are singletons. The V gene end was trimmed by 3 bases and the J gene end by 6 bases; junction bases not matched to a gene: 1. This CDR3 has 13 residues. CDR1 is KGHSH, CDR2 LQKENI, per germline. The rearrangement links TRBV18 to TRBJ1-2; the match to TRBD1 covers 10 bases. This TCR came from a human donor in a cohort sampled during active COVID-19. The sample was peripheral blood. CDR3 amino acids: CASSPDRGHGYTF. DNA of the CDR3: TGTGCCAGCTCACCTGACAGGGGGCATGGCTACACCTTC.